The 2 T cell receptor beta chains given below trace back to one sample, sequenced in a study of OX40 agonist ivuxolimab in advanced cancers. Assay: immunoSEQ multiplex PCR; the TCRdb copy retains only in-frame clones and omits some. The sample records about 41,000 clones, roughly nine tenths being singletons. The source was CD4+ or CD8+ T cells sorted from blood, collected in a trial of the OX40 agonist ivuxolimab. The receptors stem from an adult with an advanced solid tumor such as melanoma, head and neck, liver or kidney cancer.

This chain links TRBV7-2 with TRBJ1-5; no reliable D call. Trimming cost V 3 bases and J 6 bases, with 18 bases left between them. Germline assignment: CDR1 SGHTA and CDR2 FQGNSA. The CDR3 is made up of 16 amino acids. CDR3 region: CASSLTGAGFGQPQHF. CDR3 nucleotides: TGTGCCAGCAGCTTGACGGGAGCGGGGTTCGGTCAGCCCCAGCATTTT.

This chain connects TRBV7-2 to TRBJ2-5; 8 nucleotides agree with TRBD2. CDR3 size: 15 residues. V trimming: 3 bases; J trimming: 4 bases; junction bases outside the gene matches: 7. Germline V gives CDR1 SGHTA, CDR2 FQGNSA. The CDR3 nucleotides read TGTGCCAGCAGCTTTCAACTAGCGGAGGGAGAGACCCAGTACTTC. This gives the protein CASSFQLAEGETQYF.